This TCR beta chain originates from a study of cytomegalovirus exposure and HLA in healthy donors. Whole-study context: Approximately 180 million T cells yielded 120 million or so unique TCR beta sequences, as an earlier analysis found. Notes on the study in general: The records held CMV serostatus as the only immune exposure information. Earlier findings revealed that most TCR beta V segments proved productive either about 87% or about 30% of the time. Cytomegalovirus-associated TCR beta chains were listed, numbering 150 to 200.

The PCR made use of 60 Vbeta and 13 Jbeta primers. Using immunoSEQ multiplex PCR, the repertoire was profiled, and TCRdb retains in-frame clones only, with some absent. The sample contains about 200,000 clones, approximately 79% of which appear only once. Comment on this clone: No antigen is known for it.

V was shortened by 5 bases and J by 1 base, with 14 bases between the two germline ends. Germline V gene sequence: CDR1 GTSNPN, CDR2 SVGIG (reference sequence). The length of the CDR3 is 14 residues. The clonotype comes from a man aged 50 to 60 in good health and CMV-seronegative. Sequences were obtained from PBMCs. The chain carries TRBV30 and TRBJ1-1, with D possibly being TRBD1 (6 bases). DNA of the CDR3: TGTGCCTGGCGGACAGAGACAGGGAACACTGAAGCTTTCTTT. Amino acids: CAWRTETGNTEAFF. The full variable domain, rest sourced from reference TRBV30 and TRBJ1-1, is SQTIHQWPATLVQPVGSPLSLECTVEGTSNPNLYWYRQAAGRGLQLLFYSVGIGQISSEVPQNLSASRPQDRQFILSSKKLLLSDSGFYLCAWRTETGNTEAFFGQGTRLTVV.